This passage covers 21 T cell receptor beta chains from one sample sequenced in a study of cytomegalovirus exposure and HLA in healthy donors. Produced via immunoSEQ multiplex PCR; TCRdb's table is partial and in-frame only. The table has roughly 350,000 clones, 80% to 90% seen once. The sample was PBMCs. The receptors derive from a woman aged 18-30 years in good health and CMV-seronegative.

This clone occurred once. The chain combines TRBV6-5 with TRBJ2-1; D is perhaps TRBD2 (6 bases). The V end lost 3 bases, the J end lost 10 bases, and 19 bases lay between the germline ends. The V gene's germline CDR1 is MNHEY and CDR2 SVGAGI. CDR3 length equals 15 residues. The CDR3 protein is CASSYRFGGITEQFF. The CDR3 nucleotides read TGTGCCAGCAGTTATCGGTTCGGCGGGATAACCGAGCAGTTCTTC.

This chain links TRBV28 with TRBJ2-2; 12 bases match TRBD2. CDR3 length: 15 amino acids. Germline V gene data show CDR1 as MDHEN and CDR2 as SYDVKM. Losses at the gene ends were 6 bases for V and 5 bases for J; bases not matched to a gene: 4. DNA of the CDR3: TGTGCCAGCAGAACCGGACTAGCGGGGACCGGGGAGCTGTTTTTT. This translates into CASRTGLAGTGELFF.

This chain links TRBV11-2 with TRBJ1-4; D is undetermined. V was clipped by 3 bases and J by 7 bases, with 12 bases between them. The CDR3 is 14 residues long. Germline V gives CDR1 SGHAT, CDR2 FQNNGV. This CDR3 reads CASSFLEVGEKLFF. The CDR3 DNA reads TGTGCCAGCAGCTTTCTAGAAGTCGGTGAAAAACTGTTTTTT.

The chain employs TRBV7-2 and TRBJ2-7, with 11 bases aligning to TRBD2. Trimming at V came to 5 bases and at J to 3 bases, leaving 6 bases not matched to a gene. Germline CDR1 reads SGHTA; CDR2 reads FQGNSA. The CDR3 covers 15 residues. The CDR3 loop reads CASSLGTSGFYEQYF. As DNA, the CDR3 is TGTGCCAGCAGCCTTGGGACTAGCGGCTTCTACGAGCAGTACTTC.

A single count supports this clone. The J gene is TRBJ2-1, the V gene TRBV27; possibly TRBD2 for D (6 bases). V was pared by 4 bases and J by 4 bases, with 11 bases between. This CDR3 has 14 amino acids. Germline CDR1 is MNHEY and CDR2 is SMNVEV (reference sequence). The CDR3 region is CASSSGEEYNEQFF. DNA of the CDR3: TGTGCCAGCAGTTCGGGAGAAGAGTACAATGAGCAGTTCTTC.

The genes are TRBV7-8 and TRBJ2-7; 11 bases align to TRBD2. Trimming removed 3 bases from V and 0 bases from J; junction bases left unmatched: 7. CDR3 length equals 17 residues. Germline CDR1 SGHVS, CDR2 FQNEAQ. The CDR3 here is CASSFRTSGWFSYEQYF. The CDR3 nucleotides read TGTGCCAGCAGCTTCAGGACTAGCGGGTGGTTCTCCTACGAGCAGTACTTC.

V and J are TRBV11-1 and TRBJ2-7; TRBD2 agrees at 8 bases. V gave up 5 bases and J gave up 4 bases; unmatched junction bases: 16. Germline values: CDR1 SGHAT, CDR2 FQDESV (reference sequence). This CDR3 is 17 amino acids long. Written as DNA, the CDR3 is TGTGCCAGCAGCCTACACAGCCCCGGGACTAGAACATACGAGCAGTACTTC. Translating gives CASSLHSPGTRTYEQYF.

The chain carries TRBV6-6 and TRBJ2-2; 9 bases match TRBD2. Germline V gene sequence: CDR1 MNHNY, CDR2 SVGAGI (reference sequence). This CDR3 is 15 amino acids long. V was pared by 6 bases and J by 1 base, with 3 bases of the junction left unmatched. The chain's CDR3 is CASRREGLNTGELFF. The CDR3 DNA is TGTGCCAGCAGGCGGGAGGGCCTGAACACCGGGGAGCTGTTTTTT.

The gene calls are TRBV5-4 and TRBJ2-1; 12 bases are a match to TRBD2. Trimming removed 2 bases from V and 1 base from J; junction bases left unmatched: 4. The V gene's germline CDR1 is SGHNT and CDR2 YYREEE (reference sequence). The CDR3 has 17 amino acids. CDR3 bases: TGTGCCAGCAGCTTTCAACTAGCGGGAGGTTCCTACAATGAGCAGTTCTTC. Translated, it gives CASSFQLAGGSYNEQFF.

The chain combines TRBV5-4 with TRBJ2-3; 8 bases fit TRBD2. This CDR3 has 16 amino acids. V was clipped by 4 bases and J by 3 bases; unmatched bases: 10. Germline V lookup: CDR1 SGHNT, CDR2 YYREEE (reference sequence). The chain's CDR3 is CASSGTGTRDTDTQYF. The CDR3 DNA reads as TGTGCCAGCAGCGGGACCGGGACTAGAGATACAGATACGCAGTATTTT.

This clone occurred many times. CDR3 bases: TGTGCCAGCAGCAACACTAGGGGGAGAGGTGTTTGGTACGAGCAGTACTTC. Protein product: CASSNTRGRGVWYEQYF. The chain has TRBV7-9 and TRBJ2-7; possibly TRBD1 for D (6 bases). The germline V gene has CDR1 SEHNR and CDR2 FQNEAQ (reference sequence). This CDR3 is 17 amino acids long. V was clipped by 5 bases and J by 4 bases, with 24 bases between them.

The J gene is TRBJ2-1, the V gene TRBV2, with 10 positions matching TRBD2. Germline V gene lookup returns CDR1 SNHLY and CDR2 FYNNEI. This CDR3 contains 16 residues. The J segment lost 6 bases and the V segment lost 6 bases, leaving 11 bases of the junction unmatched. The CDR3 is CASSALAGGGGNEQFF. CDR3 nucleotides: TGTGCCAGCAGCGCATTAGCGGGAGGAGGGGGCAATGAGCAGTTCTTC.

The rearrangement joins TRBV1 to TRBJ2-1; the DNA was not used to check the table's D call, TRBD2. TRBV1 is assigned pseudogene status. The CDR3 is 14 amino acids. CDR3 protein: CTSSARAGEVEQFF. The DNA of the CDR3 is TGCACCAGCAGCGCAAGAGCGGGAGAGGTTGAGCAGTTCTTC.

The sample holds many counts of this clone. Other DNA sequences of this sample code for an identical CDR3. The V gene is TRBV27, the J gene TRBJ2-7; TRBD2 agrees at 8 bases. The CDR3 sequence is 15 residues long. The junction had 10 bases not matched to a gene; V was cut back by 6 bases and J by 3 bases. Germline lookup yields CDR1 MNHEY and CDR2 SMNVEV (reference sequence). The CDR3 DNA sequence: TGTGCCAGCAGGGGAACTAGCGGATCGGTCTACGAGCAGTACTTC. It specifies CASRGTSGSVYEQYF.

The DNA of the CDR3 is TGTGCCCTAGGGGGGGGCCGGGAGTGGAAGCCCCAGCATTTT. Translating gives CALGGGREWKPQHF. The chain uses TRBV19 and TRBJ1-5; D is possibly TRBD1 (6 bases). Germline V CDR1 and CDR2: LNHDA, SQIVND (reference sequence). V was cut by 11 bases and J by 8 bases, with 22 bases left in between. The CDR3 extends over 14 amino acids.

The chain couples TRBV30 to TRBJ2-3; perhaps TRBD1 as D (5 bases). Germline values: CDR1 GTSNPN, CDR2 SVGIG (reference sequence). The CDR3 has 12 residues. V lost 2 bases and J 4 bases, leaving 7 bases between the germline ends. In DNA form, the CDR3 reads TGTGCCTGGAGTTGGGGCGCAGATACGCAGTATTTT. Translating it yields CAWSWGADTQYF.

This chain links TRBV6-5 with TRBJ2-1; the D gene is possibly TRBD2 (5 bases). Germline loops: CDR1 MNHEY, CDR2 SVGAGI. The CDR3 spans 15 residues. With 2 bases removed from V and 0 bases from J, the gap between germline ends came to 8 bases. CDR3 amino acids: CASSYSGYSYNEQFF. The CDR3 DNA reads TGTGCCAGCAGTTACAGCGGTTACTCCTACAATGAGCAGTTCTTC.

This clone appeared a single time. V is TRBV7-8 and J is TRBJ2-1, with TRBD2 matching 10 bases. With 2 bases clipped from V and 10 bases from J, the junction kept 11 bases outside the gene matches. CDR3 length: 16 amino acids. From germline, CDR1 is SGHVS and CDR2 FQNEAQ. As DNA, the CDR3 is TGTGCCAGCAGCTTACGGACTAGCGGCAGGGGGGAGGAGCAGTTCTTC. This sequence encodes CASSLRTSGRGEEQFF.

The rearrangement joins TRBV5-1 to TRBJ2-7, with D possibly TRBD1 on 5 matching bases. V lost 9 bases and J 4 bases, leaving 17 bases between the germline ends. The CDR3 consists of 13 residues. The germline CDR1 and CDR2 sequences are SGHRS and YFSETQ. The CDR3 region is CATQRTPWYEQYF. The CDR3 nucleotides read TGCGCCACCCAGAGGACACCTTGGTACGAGCAGTACTTC.

The V call is TRBV2, the J call TRBJ2-2, with D perhaps matching TRBD2 (6 bases). Between the trimmed V and J ends, which lost 3 bases and 5 bases, there was a span of 13 bases. Germline CDR1 is SNHLY and CDR2 is FYNNEI. This CDR3 has 15 residues. The CDR3 nucleotides read TGTGCCAGCAGTGAGACTAGAATCGTGACCGGGGAGCTGTTTTTT. Translated, it gives CASSETRIVTGELFF.

The rearrangement uses TRBV10-3 and TRBJ2-7; TRBD2 agrees at 12 bases. The CDR3 is 15 amino acids. The V gene end was trimmed by 4 bases and the J gene end by 4 bases; junction bases not matched to a gene: 5. Germline lookup yields CDR1 ENHRY and CDR2 SYGVKD. In DNA, the CDR3 is TGTGCCATCAGTGGGAAGACTAGCGGGAGTTACGAGCAGTACTTC. Its protein product is CAISGKTSGSYEQYF.